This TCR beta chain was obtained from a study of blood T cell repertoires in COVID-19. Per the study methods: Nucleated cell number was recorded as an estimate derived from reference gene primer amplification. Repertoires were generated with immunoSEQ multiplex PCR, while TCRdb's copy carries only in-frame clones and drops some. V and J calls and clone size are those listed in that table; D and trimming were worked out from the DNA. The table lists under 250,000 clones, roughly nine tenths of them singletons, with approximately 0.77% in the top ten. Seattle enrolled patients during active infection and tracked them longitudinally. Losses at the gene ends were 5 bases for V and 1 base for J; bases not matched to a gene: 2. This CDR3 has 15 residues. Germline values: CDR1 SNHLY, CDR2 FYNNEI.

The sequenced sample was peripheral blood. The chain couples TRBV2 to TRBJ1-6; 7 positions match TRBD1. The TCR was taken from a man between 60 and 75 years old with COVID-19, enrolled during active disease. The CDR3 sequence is CASSRQGSYNSPLHF. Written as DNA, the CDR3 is TGTGCCAGCAGTAGACAGGGTTCCTATAATTCACCCCTCCACTTT.